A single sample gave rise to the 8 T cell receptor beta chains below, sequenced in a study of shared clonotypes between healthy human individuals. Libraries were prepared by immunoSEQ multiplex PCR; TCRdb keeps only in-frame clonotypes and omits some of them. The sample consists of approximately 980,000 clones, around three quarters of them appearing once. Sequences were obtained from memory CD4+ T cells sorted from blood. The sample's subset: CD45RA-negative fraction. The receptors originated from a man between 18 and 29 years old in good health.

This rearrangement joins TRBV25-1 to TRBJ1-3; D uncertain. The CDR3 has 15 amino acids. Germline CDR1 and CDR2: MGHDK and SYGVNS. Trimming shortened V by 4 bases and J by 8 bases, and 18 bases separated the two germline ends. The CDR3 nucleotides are TGTGCCAGCAGTGGGGCCCCTATCGCCGGAGACACCATATATTTT. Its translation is CASSGAPIAGDTIYF.

CDR3 in amino acids: CASSFMAARTGELFF. The DNA for the CDR3 is TGCGCCAGCAGCTTTATGGCTGCGAGAACCGGGGAGCTGTTTTTT. This chain links TRBV5-1 with TRBJ2-2; no reliable D call. The CDR3 is 15 amino acids. Looked up from germline, CDR1 is SGHRS and CDR2 is YFSETQ. V was pared by 2 bases and J by 5 bases, with 13 bases between. Full variable domain (missing parts from reference TRBV5-1 and TRBJ2-2): KAGVTQTPRYLIKTRGQQVTLSCSPISGHRSVSWYQQTPGQGLQFLFEYFSETQRNKGNFPGRFSGRQFSNSRSEMNVSTLELGDSALYLCASSFMAARTGELFFGEGSRLTVL.

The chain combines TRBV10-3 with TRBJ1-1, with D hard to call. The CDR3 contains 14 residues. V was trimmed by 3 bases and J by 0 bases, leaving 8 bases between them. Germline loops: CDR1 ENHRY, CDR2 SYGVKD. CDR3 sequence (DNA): TGTGCCATCAGTGACGGGGTTCTGAACACTGAAGCTTTCTTT. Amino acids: CAISDGVLNTEAFF.

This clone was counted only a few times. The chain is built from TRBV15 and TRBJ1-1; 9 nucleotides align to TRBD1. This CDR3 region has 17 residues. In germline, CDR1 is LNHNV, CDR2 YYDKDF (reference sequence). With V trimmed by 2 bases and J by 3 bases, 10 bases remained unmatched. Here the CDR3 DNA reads TGTGCCACCAGCAGACCAGGGACAGGGTTTCCATACACTGAAGCTTTCTTT. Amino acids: CATSRPGTGFPYTEAFF. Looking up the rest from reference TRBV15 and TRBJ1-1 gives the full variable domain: DAMVIQNPRYQVTQFGKPVTLSCSQTLNHNVMYWYQQKSSQAPKLLFHYYDKDFNNEADTPDNFQSRRPNTSFCFLDIRSPGLGDTAMYLCATSRPGTGFPYTEAFFGQGTRLTVV.

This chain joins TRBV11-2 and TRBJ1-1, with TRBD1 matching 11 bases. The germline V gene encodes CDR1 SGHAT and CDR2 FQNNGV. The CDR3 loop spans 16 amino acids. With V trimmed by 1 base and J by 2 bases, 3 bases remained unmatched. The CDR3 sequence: CASSLGTGGLNTEAFF. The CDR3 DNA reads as TGTGCCAGCAGCTTAGGGACAGGGGGCCTTAACACTGAAGCTTTCTTT. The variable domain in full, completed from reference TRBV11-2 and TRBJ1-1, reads EAGVAQSPRYKIIEKRQSVAFWCNPISGHATLYWYQQILGQGPKLLIQFQNNGVVDDSQLPKDRFSAERLKGVDSTLKIQPAKLEDSAVYLCASSLGTGGLNTEAFFGQGTRLTVV.

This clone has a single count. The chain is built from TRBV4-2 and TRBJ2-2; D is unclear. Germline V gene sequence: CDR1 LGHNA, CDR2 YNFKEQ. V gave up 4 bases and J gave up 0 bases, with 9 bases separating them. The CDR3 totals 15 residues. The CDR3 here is CASSPEFANTGELFF. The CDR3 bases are TGTGCCAGCAGCCCGGAGTTCGCGAACACCGGGGAGCTGTTTTTT.

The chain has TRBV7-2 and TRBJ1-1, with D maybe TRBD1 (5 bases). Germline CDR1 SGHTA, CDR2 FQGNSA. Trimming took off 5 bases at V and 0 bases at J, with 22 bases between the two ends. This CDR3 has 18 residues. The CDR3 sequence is CASSPGTSGGGLNTEAFF. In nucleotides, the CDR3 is TGTGCCAGCAGCCCCGGGACGTCCGGTGGAGGGCTGAACACTGAAGCTTTCTTT.

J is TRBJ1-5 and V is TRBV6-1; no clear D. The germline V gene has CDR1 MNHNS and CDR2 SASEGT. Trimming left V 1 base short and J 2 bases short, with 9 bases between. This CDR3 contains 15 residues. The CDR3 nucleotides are TGTGCCAGCAGTGAAGGGGGTAGGGGCAATCAGCCCCAGCATTTT. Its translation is CASSEGGRGNQPQHF.